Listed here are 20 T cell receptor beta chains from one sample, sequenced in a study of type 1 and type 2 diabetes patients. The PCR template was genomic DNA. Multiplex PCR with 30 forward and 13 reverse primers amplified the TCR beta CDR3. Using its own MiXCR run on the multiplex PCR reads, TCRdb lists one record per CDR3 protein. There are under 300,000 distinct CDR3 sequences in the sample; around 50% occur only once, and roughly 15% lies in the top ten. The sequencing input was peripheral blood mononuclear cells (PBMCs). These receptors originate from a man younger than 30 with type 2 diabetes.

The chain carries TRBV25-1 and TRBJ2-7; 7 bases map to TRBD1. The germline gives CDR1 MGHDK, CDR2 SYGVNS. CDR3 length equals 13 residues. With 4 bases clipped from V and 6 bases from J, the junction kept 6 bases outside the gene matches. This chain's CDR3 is CASSVDRVSEQYF. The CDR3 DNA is TGTGCCAGCAGTGTAGACAGGGTCTCCGAGCAGTACTTC.

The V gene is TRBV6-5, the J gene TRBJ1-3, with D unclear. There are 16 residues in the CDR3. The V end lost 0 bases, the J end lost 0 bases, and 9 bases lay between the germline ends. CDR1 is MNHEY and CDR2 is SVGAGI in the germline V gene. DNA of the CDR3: TGTGCCAGCAGTTACTCGATTTTTAGCTCTGGAAACACCATATATTTT. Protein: CASSYSIFSSGNTIYF.

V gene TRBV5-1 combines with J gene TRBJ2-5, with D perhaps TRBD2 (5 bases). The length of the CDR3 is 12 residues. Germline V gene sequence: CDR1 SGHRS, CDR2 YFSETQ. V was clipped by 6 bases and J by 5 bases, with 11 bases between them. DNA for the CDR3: TGCGCCAGCACCTCATCGGGGGAGACCCAGTACTTC. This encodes CASTSSGETQYF.

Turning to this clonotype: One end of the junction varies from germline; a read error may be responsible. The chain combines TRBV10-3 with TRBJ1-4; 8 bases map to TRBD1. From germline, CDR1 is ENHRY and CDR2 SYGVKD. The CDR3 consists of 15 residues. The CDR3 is CATSDSRQGNEKLFF. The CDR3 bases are TGTGCCACCAGTGATTCGCGACAGGGGAATGAAAAACTGTTTTTT.

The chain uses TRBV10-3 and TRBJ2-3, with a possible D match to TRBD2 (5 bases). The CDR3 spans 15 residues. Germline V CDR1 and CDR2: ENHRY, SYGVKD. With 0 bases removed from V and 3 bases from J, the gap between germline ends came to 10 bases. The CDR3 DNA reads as TGTGCCATCAGTGAGTCCCGGGGTGGGACAGATACGCAGTATTTT. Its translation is CAISESRGGTDTQYF.

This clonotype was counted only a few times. This chain's CDR3 is CASSMYRSGTSGYEQYF. As DNA, the CDR3 is TGTGCCAGTAGTATGTACCGAAGTGGGACTAGCGGGTACGAGCAGTACTTC. J is TRBJ2-7 and V is TRBV19; 12 bases agree with TRBD2. CDR1 and CDR2 (germline): LNHDA, SQIVND (reference sequence). The length of the CDR3 is 17 residues. V shed 3 bases, J shed 4 bases, and the junction held 10 bases outside the gene matches.

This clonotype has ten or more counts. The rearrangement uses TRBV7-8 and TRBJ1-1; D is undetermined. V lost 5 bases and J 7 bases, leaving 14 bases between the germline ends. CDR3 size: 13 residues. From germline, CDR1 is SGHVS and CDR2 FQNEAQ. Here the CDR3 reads CASSLLSGDEAFF. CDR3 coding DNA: TGTGCCAGCAGCCTCCTGTCGGGCGATGAAGCTTTCTTT.

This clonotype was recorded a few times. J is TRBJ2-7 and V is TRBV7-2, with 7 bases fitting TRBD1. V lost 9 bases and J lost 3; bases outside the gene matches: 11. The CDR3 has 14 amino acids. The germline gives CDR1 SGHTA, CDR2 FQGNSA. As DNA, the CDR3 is TGTGCCAGTAATCCCGGGACAGCAAGCTACGAGCAGTACTTC. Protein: CASNPGTASYEQYF.

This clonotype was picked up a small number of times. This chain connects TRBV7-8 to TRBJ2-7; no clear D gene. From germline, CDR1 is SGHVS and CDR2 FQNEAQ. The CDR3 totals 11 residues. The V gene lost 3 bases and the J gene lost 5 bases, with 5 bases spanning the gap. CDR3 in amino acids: CASSFGHEQYF. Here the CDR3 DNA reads TGTGCCAGCAGCTTCGGCCACGAGCAGTACTTC. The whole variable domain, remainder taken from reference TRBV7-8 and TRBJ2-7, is GAGVSQSPRYKVAKRGQDVALRCDPISGHVSLFWYQQALGQGPEFLTYFQNEAQLDKSGLPSDRFFAERPEGSVSTLKIQRTQQEDSAVYLCASSFGHEQYFGPGTRLTVT.

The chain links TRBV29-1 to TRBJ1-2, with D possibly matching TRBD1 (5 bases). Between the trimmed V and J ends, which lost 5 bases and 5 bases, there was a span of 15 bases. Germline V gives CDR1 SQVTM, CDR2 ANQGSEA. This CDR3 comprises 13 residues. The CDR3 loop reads CSVSNNRQYGYTF. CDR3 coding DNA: TGCAGCGTTTCCAACAACAGGCAATATGGCTACACCTTC.

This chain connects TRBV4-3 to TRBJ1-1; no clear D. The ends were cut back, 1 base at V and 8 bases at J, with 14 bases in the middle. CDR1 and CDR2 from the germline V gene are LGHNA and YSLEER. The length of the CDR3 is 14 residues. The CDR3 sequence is CASSQVSGTTEAFF. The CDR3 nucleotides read TGCGCCAGCAGCCAAGTCTCGGGAACTACGGAAGCTTTCTTT.

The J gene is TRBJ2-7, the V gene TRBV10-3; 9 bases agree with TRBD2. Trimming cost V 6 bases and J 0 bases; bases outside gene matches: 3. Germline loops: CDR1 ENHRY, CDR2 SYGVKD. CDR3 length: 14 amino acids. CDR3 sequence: CAISLAGSSYEQYF. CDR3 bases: TGTGCCATCAGCCTAGCGGGGAGCTCCTACGAGCAGTACTTC.

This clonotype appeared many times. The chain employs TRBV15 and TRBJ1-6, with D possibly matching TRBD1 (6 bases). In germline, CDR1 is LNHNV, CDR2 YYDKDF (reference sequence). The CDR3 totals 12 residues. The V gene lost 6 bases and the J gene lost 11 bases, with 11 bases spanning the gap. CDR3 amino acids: CATRQGRAPLHF. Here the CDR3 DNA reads TGTGCCACCAGACAGGGACGGGCACCCCTCCACTTT.

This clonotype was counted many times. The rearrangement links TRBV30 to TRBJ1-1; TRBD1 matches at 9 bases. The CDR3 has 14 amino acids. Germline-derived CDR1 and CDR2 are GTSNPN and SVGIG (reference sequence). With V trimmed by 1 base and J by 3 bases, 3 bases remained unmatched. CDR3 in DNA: TGTGCCTGGAGTGGGGACAGGGAGGACACTGAAGCTTTCTTT. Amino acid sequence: CAWSGDREDTEAFF.

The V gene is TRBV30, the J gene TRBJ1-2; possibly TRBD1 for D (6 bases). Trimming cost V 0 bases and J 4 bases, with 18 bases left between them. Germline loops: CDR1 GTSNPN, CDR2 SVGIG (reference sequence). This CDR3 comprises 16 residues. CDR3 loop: CAWSVLRGPGVYGYTF. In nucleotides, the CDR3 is TGTGCCTGGAGTGTACTTCGGGGGCCAGGGGTCTATGGCTACACCTTC.

The CDR3 sequence is CASRIGRGSYGYTF. The CDR3 coding sequence is TGTGCCAGTCGAATAGGACGGGGGTCCTATGGCTACACCTTC. This chain connects TRBV6-6 to TRBJ1-2, with a weak D call TRBD1 (5 bases). The V gene lost 9 bases and the J gene lost 4 bases, with 18 bases spanning the gap. CDR1 and CDR2 (germline): MNHNY, SVGAGI (reference sequence). The CDR3 extends over 14 amino acids.

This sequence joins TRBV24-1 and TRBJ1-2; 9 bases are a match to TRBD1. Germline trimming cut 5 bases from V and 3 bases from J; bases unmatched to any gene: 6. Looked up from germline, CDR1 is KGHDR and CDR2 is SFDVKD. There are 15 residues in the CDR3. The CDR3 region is CATSATGGGDYGYTF. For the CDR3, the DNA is TGTGCCACCAGTGCGACAGGGGGAGGAGACTATGGCTACACCTTC.

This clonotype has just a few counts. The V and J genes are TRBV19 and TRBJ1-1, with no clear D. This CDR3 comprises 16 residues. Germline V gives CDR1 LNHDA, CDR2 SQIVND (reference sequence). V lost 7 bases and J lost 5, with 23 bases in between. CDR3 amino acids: CASKTGSVEPRTEAFF. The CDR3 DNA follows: TGTGCCAGTAAAACGGGTTCAGTTGAACCGCGGACTGAAGCTTTCTTT.

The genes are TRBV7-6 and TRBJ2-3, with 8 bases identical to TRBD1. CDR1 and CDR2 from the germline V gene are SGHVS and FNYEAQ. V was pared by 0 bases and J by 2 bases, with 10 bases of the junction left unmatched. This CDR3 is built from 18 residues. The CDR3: CASSLAFRTGPPTDTQYF. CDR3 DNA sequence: TGTGCCAGCAGCTTAGCCTTTAGGACAGGGCCTCCCACAGATACGCAGTATTTT.

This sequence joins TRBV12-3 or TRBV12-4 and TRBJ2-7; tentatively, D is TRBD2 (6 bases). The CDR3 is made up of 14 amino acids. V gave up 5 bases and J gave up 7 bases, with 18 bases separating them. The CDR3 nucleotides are TGTGCCAGCAGTGAAATGAGAGGGGCGGGAGAGCAGTACTTC. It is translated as CASSEMRGAGEQYF.